The 16 T cell receptor beta chains presented below share a single source sample, sequenced in a study of blood T cell repertoires in COVID-19. Measured with immunoSEQ multiplex PCR; TCRdb has only the in-frame clones, and not every one. Counted here are 40,000 or so clones, approximately 91% occurring once; the ten biggest clones make up roughly 21%. The sequenced material came from peripheral blood. Receptors originate from a man aged 50 to 60 with active COVID-19.

The chain is built from TRBV6-5 and TRBJ2-5; TRBD2 is a possible D gene (6 bases). Germline V lookup: CDR1 MNHEY, CDR2 SVGAGI. V was shortened by 6 bases and J by 4 bases, with 9 bases between the two germline ends. The CDR3 totals 12 residues. The CDR3 DNA reads as TGTGCCAGCAGGGGGACTGGAGAGACCCAGTACTTC. This codes for CASRGTGETQYF.

This clone was recorded once. The V and J genes are TRBV4-2 and TRBJ2-1; 8 nucleotides align to TRBD1. CDR3 length: 17 residues. Trimming at V came to 0 bases and at J to 6 bases, leaving 10 bases not matched to a gene. In germline, CDR1 is LGHNA, CDR2 YNFKEQ. The CDR3 nucleotides read TGTGCCAGCAGCCAAGAAAACGCCCCCGGGACAGGCAATGAGCAGTTCTTC. It yields the protein CASSQENAPGTGNEQFF.

This chain joins TRBV18 and TRBJ2-1; 8 positions match TRBD2. This CDR3 has 16 amino acids. In germline, CDR1 is KGHSH, CDR2 LQKENI. V lost 0 bases to trimming and J lost 7 bases; unmatched junction nucleotides: 8. Here the CDR3 reads CASSPPSGRTWNEQFF. The CDR3 nucleotides are TGTGCCAGCTCACCACCGAGCGGGAGAACTTGGAATGAGCAGTTCTTC.

The CDR3: CASVRDTDRGNTIYF. The DNA for the CDR3 is TGTGCCTCCGTCCGGGACACGGACCGAGGAAACACCATATATTTT. V gene TRBV10-3 combines with J gene TRBJ1-3, with D possibly being TRBD1 (6 bases). This CDR3 region has 15 residues. Germline lookup yields CDR1 ENHRY and CDR2 SYGVKD. V shed 11 bases and J shed 4 bases, with 21 bases lying between them.

This clone is large within its sample. This rearrangement joins TRBV7-9 to TRBJ2-5; weak D call: TRBD1 (6 bases). The CDR3 length is 14 residues. The germline V and J ends were trimmed by 5 bases and 1 base, with 11 bases remaining between them. Germline loops: CDR1 SEHNR, CDR2 FQNEAQ (reference sequence). The CDR3 DNA reads TGTGCCAGCAGCCCAGGGGACATCCAAGAGACCCAGTACTTC. It yields the protein CASSPGDIQETQYF.

Of note for this clone: In the same sample, other DNA sequences code for this CDR3. The chain couples TRBV24-1 to TRBJ2-3; a weak D match, TRBD1 (6 bases). The germline CDR1 and CDR2 sequences are KGHDR and SFDVKD. The CDR3 has 12 residues. V lost 6 bases and J 5 bases, leaving 8 bases between the germline ends. CDR3 in DNA: TGTGCCACCAGTCCCAGGGGAGATACGCAGTATTTT. It translates to CATSPRGDTQYF.

The V and J genes are TRBV18 and TRBJ1-3; D perhaps matches TRBD1 (5 bases). The germline V gene encodes CDR1 KGHSH and CDR2 LQKENI. V was trimmed by 1 base and J by 8 bases, leaving 12 bases between them. The CDR3 is made up of 14 amino acids. The CDR3 coding sequence is TGTGCCAGCTCACCACGCCAGGAGGGACACACCATATATTTT. Protein product: CASSPRQEGHTIYF.

This sequence joins TRBV12-3 or TRBV12-4 and TRBJ1-1; D remains ambiguous. With 7 bases removed from V and 0 bases from J, the gap between germline ends came to 9 bases. The CDR3 consists of 13 residues. The CDR3: CASTPGMNTEAFF. The CDR3 coding sequence is TGTGCCAGCACACCCGGTATGAACACTGAAGCTTTCTTT.

The chain is built from TRBV6-2 or TRBV6-3 and TRBJ2-7; 9 nucleotides line up with TRBD2. The CDR3 sequence is 16 residues long. Losses at the gene ends were 0 bases for V and 7 bases for J; bases not matched to a gene: 10. CDR1 and CDR2 (germline): MNHEY, SVGEGT. The DNA for the CDR3 is TGTGCCAGCAGTTACTCGATTGTAGCGGGAGATCGGGAGCAGTACTTC. It translates to CASSYSIVAGDREQYF.

V and J are TRBV5-1 and TRBJ1-6; tentative D call: TRBD1 (6 bases). V was shortened by 6 bases and J by 10 bases, with 17 bases between the two germline ends. Germline CDR1 is SGHRS and CDR2 is YFSETQ. This CDR3 is 14 amino acids long. The DNA for the CDR3 is TGCGCCAGCACTTTATCAGGGGACGAGTCACCCCTCCACTTT. Its translation: CASTLSGDESPLHF.

The V gene is TRBV7-7, the J gene TRBJ2-7; D call uncertain. Germline-derived CDR1 and CDR2 are SSHAT and FNYEAQ (reference sequence). Deletions cut 5 bases from V and 5 bases from J, with 7 bases between. The CDR3 length is 11 residues. The CDR3 coding sequence is TGTGCCAGCAGCCCGTTTCACGAGCAGTACTTC. Translating it yields CASSPFHEQYF.

CDR3 in amino acids: CASSPQASSRTDTQYF. The DNA of the CDR3 is TGTGCCAGCAGCCCCCAGGCTAGCTCCCGCACAGATACGCAGTATTTT. The chain joins TRBV5-4 to TRBJ2-3, with a tentative D call TRBD2 (5 bases). The germline V gene has CDR1 SGHNT and CDR2 YYREEE (reference sequence). Trimming took off 4 bases at V and 1 base at J, with 16 bases between the two ends. The CDR3 contains 16 residues. The whole variable domain, remainder taken from reference TRBV5-4 and TRBJ2-3, is ETGVTQSPTHLIKTRGQQVTLRCSSQSGHNTVSWYQQALGQGPQFIFQYYREEENGRGNFPPRFSGLQFPNYSSELNVNALELDDSALYLCASSPQASSRTDTQYFGPGTRLTVL.

The rearrangement uses TRBV19 and TRBJ2-3; 9 nucleotides line up with TRBD1. V was pared by 5 bases and J by 0 bases, with 3 bases of the junction left unmatched. The CDR3 has 15 amino acids. Germline assignment: CDR1 LNHDA and CDR2 SQIVND (reference sequence). In DNA form, the CDR3 reads TGTGCCAGTAGTCCACAGGGGGCTAGCACAGATACGCAGTATTTT. Its protein product is CASSPQGASTDTQYF.

The chain has TRBV3-1 (or the pseudogene TRBV3-2) and TRBJ2-7, with 13 positions matching TRBD2. The CDR3 totals 16 residues. Per the germline V gene, CDR1 is LGHDT and CDR2 is YNNKEL (reference sequence). After removal of 1 base from V and 2 bases from J, the junction contained 2 bases not matched to a gene. The CDR3 DNA is TGTGCCAGCAGCCAAGGGACTAGCGGGAGTACCTACGAGCAGTACTTC. As protein: CASSQGTSGSTYEQYF.

The V and J genes are TRBV5-3 and TRBJ2-2; weak D call: TRBD2 (6 bases). TRBV5-3 belongs to the ORF category, with a function that is uncertain. This CDR3 region has 18 residues. Trimming cost V 1 base and J 0 bases, with 16 bases left between them. The CDR3 nucleotides read TGTGCCAGAAGCTTGAAGGACGGGGGAGTTACGAACACCGGGGAGCTGTTTTTT. It specifies CARSLKDGGVTNTGELFF.

This chain joins TRBV6-5 and TRBJ1-1; 7 nucleotides agree with TRBD1. The CDR3 has 13 residues. V dropped 2 bases and J dropped 7; count of bases not matched to a gene: 4. Germline V gene sequence: CDR1 MNHEY, CDR2 SVGAGI. The CDR3 loop reads CASSYKGGGEAFF. Here the CDR3 DNA reads TGTGCCAGCAGTTACAAAGGGGGCGGTGAAGCTTTCTTT.